This T cell receptor (beta chain) emerged from a study of cytomegalovirus exposure and HLA in healthy donors. Study-wide results and caveats: Within an earlier analysis, most TCR beta V segments proved productive either about 90% or about 30% of the time. The likely explanation for a cluster of highly shared sequence variants was sequencing artifact. In a later analysis, specific HLA alleles were associated with 15,000 to 20,000 TCR beta sequences at a 0.05 false discovery rate.

The PCR was carried out with 60 Vbeta primers and 13 Jbeta primers. In the source study's methods: The count from a later analysis was tens of millions of unique TCR beta chains, around 10 million of them shared. Generated by immunoSEQ multiplex PCR, the TCRdb table keeps only in-frame clones and is missing some. V, J and clone size derive from that table, while D and trimming were established from the DNA sequence. The sample has about 180,000 clones, under 80% seen once. As for this clone: Its antigen is currently unknown.

The receptor's source is a woman in her twenties or thirties in good health and CMV-seropositive. The sequenced sample was PBMCs.

The chain's CDR3 is CASSLVASGGETQYF. CDR3 nucleotide sequence: TGTGCCAGCAGCTTAGTCGCTAGCGGGGGGGAGACCCAGTACTTC. The rearrangement joins TRBV7-2 to TRBJ2-5, with 11 bases identical to TRBD2. The V gene end was trimmed by 1 base and the J gene end by 5 bases; junction bases not matched to a gene: 3. This CDR3 has 15 residues. CDR1 and CDR2 from the germline V gene are SGHTA and FQGNSA.